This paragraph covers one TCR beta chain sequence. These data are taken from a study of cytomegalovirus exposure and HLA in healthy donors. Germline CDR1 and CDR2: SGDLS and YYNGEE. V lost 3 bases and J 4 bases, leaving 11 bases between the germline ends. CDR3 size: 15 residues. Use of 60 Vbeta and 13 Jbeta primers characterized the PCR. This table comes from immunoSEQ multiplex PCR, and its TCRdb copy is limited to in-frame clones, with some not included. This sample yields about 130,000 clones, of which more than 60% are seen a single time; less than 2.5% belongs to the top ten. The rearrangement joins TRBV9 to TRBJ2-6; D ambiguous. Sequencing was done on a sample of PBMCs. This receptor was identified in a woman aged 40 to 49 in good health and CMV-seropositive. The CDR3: CASSGIDSGANVLTF. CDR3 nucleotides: TGTGCCAGCAGCGGCATAGACTCCGGGGCCAACGTCCTGACTTTC.